The 4 T cell receptor beta chains below all came from one sample that was sequenced in a study of technical replicates of blood from a handful of donors. Repertoires were generated with immunoSEQ multiplex PCR, while TCRdb's copy carries only in-frame clones and drops some. The data contain about 100,000 clones, approximately 96% of them seen just once; the ten biggest clones take up 0.22%. Material for sequencing was T cells isolated from PBMCs. The origin of the receptors is a human donor in good health.

The genes are TRBV4-1 and TRBJ2-3; 9 bases are a match to TRBD2. V gave up 1 base and J gave up 1 base; unmatched junction bases: 3. Germline assignment: CDR1 MGHRA and CDR2 YSYEKL. The CDR3 is 16 amino acids. CDR3 residues: CASSQAIAGGTDTQYF. CDR3 DNA sequence: TGCGCCAGCAGCCAAGCCATAGCGGGGGGCACAGATACGCAGTATTTT.

V usage is TRBV7-2 and J usage is TRBJ2-1; TRBD1 aligns across 8 bases. Germline CDR1 reads SGHTA; CDR2 reads FQGNSA. The length of the CDR3 is 15 residues. The trim removed 1 base at V and 8 bases at J, leaving 7 bases unmatched. CDR3 coding DNA: TGTGCCAGCAGCTTAGTTGGGACAGGTCGGCATGAGCAGTTCTTC. Translating gives CASSLVGTGRHEQFF.

The chain uses TRBV27 and TRBJ1-1, with D tentatively TRBD1 (6 bases). This CDR3 comprises 13 residues. The germline V gene has CDR1 MNHEY and CDR2 SMNVEV (reference sequence). The ends were cut back, 0 bases at V and 11 bases at J, with 13 bases in the middle. CDR3 sequence (DNA): TGTGCCAGCAGTTTATCTACGGCAGGGGAGGCTTTCTTT. This gives the protein CASSLSTAGEAFF.

Written as DNA, the CDR3 is TGTGCCAGCAGTTCATTCCCCGGAGTAGCCCGAGATACGCAGTATTTT. This gives the protein CASSSFPGVARDTQYF. The chain recombines TRBV6-5 with TRBJ2-3; D is uncertain. The germline V gene has CDR1 MNHEY and CDR2 SVGAGI. V was cut by 4 bases and J by 5 bases, with 19 bases left in between. The CDR3 is made up of 16 amino acids.